This T cell receptor (beta chain) was profiled in a study of blood T cell repertoires in COVID-19. At the level of the study: The samples span acute and convalescent COVID-19 from the United States, Italy and Spain. The cDNA or gDNA used as material had been derived from T cells, B-cell-depleted T cells, or PBMCs.

Germline lookup yields CDR1 SGHRS and CDR2 YFSETQ. Trimming shortened V by 0 bases and J by 5 bases, and 17 bases separated the two germline ends. The CDR3 covers 16 residues. Per the original methods: Researchers report that nucleated cell counts were estimated from reference gene primer amplification. Assay: immunoSEQ multiplex PCR; the TCRdb copy retains only in-frame clones and omits some. The V and J calls and the clone size are those of that table, but D and trimming were determined from the DNA. The data contain about 360,000 clones, 81% of them singletons. This clone was counted once. The receptor comes from a human donor with acute or convalescent COVID-19. The donor label of this sample is uncertain. The chain joins TRBV5-1 to TRBJ1-1, with D possibly TRBD1 on 6 matching bases. The material sequenced was peripheral blood. The CDR3 DNA sequence: TGCGCCAGCAGCTTGGCACAGGGCGGCTTTCGGACTGAAGCTTTCTTT. It translates to CASSLAQGGFRTEAFF.